The source of this T cell receptor (beta chain) is a study of spatial heterogeneity in lung cancer. Study overall: Counts of TCR transcripts in tumor regions correlated strongly with a matched bulk RNA-seq T cell module score. The study's findings and limits: In tumors, expanded intratumoral alpha and beta TCR counts tracked mutation counts.

The time point is: sample taken at primary tumor resection. Per germline, CDR1 SGDLS and CDR2 YYNGEE. V was trimmed by 7 bases and J by 7 bases, leaving 15 bases between them. There are 13 residues in the CDR3. TCRdb recomputed calls from the 5' RACE reads with MiXCR, one row per CDR3 protein. Of 7,000 to 8,500 distinct CDR3 sequences listed, 5.4% were seen once; the top ten hold around 24%. As to this clonotype: The antigen is undetermined.

The V gene is TRBV9, the J gene TRBJ2-1, with TRBD1 as a possible D gene (7 bases). The source is a male donor with early-stage non-small cell lung cancer. Sequenced material: lung tumor tissue, taken at surgery. The CDR3 protein is CASGRQGGNEQFF. The CDR3 coding sequence is TGTGCCAGCGGTCGGCAGGGGGGAAATGAGCAGTTCTTC.